This TCR beta chain derives from a study of T cell changes during pregnancy in multiple sclerosis. Assay used: immunoSEQ multiplex PCR; TCRdb lists only in-frame clones, some missing. The sample consists of around 36,000 clones, around 90% of them appearing once. CDR1 and CDR2 (germline): SGHDT, YYEEEE. This CDR3 has 18 amino acids. V shed 0 bases and J 6 bases; nucleotides not matched to a gene: 14. This TCR came from a female donor with multiple sclerosis, enrolled in a pregnancy study. The chain joins TRBV5-6 to TRBJ1-2, with 10 bases lining up with TRBD1. Material: CD4+ T cells from peripheral blood mononuclear cells, obtained in the third trimester of pregnancy. CDR3 amino acids: CASSLAGVGGTGANGYTF. The CDR3 nucleotides are TGTGCCAGCAGCTTGGCCGGGGTAGGCGGGACAGGGGCCAATGGCTACACCTTC.